This T cell receptor (beta chain) appears in the sequencing data of a study of cytomegalovirus exposure and HLA in healthy donors. Findings and caveats of the study: Per a prior analysis, the majority of TCR beta V segments were productive roughly 90% or roughly 30% of the time.

The CDR3 extends over 16 amino acids. The J segment lost 7 bases and the V segment lost 1 base, leaving 9 bases of the junction unmatched. CDR1 LNHNV and CDR2 YYDKDF come from the germline V gene (reference sequence). PCR involved 60 Vbeta and 13 Jbeta primers. TCRdb's copy holds only in-frame clones and misses some; the assay was immunoSEQ multiplex PCR. Of over 90,000 clones detected, over 65% appear once; the ten largest clones hold just over 2.5%. Comment on this clone: Its cognate antigen is unknown.

This clonotype was sampled from a man aged 35-49 years in good health and CMV-seronegative. The sample taken for sequencing was PBMCs. V gene TRBV15 combines with J gene TRBJ1-4; the match to TRBD1 covers 7 bases. The CDR3 sequence: CATSRALTGTGEKLFF. CDR3 in DNA: TGTGCCACCAGCAGAGCCTTGACAGGGACGGGTGAAAAACTGTTTTTT.